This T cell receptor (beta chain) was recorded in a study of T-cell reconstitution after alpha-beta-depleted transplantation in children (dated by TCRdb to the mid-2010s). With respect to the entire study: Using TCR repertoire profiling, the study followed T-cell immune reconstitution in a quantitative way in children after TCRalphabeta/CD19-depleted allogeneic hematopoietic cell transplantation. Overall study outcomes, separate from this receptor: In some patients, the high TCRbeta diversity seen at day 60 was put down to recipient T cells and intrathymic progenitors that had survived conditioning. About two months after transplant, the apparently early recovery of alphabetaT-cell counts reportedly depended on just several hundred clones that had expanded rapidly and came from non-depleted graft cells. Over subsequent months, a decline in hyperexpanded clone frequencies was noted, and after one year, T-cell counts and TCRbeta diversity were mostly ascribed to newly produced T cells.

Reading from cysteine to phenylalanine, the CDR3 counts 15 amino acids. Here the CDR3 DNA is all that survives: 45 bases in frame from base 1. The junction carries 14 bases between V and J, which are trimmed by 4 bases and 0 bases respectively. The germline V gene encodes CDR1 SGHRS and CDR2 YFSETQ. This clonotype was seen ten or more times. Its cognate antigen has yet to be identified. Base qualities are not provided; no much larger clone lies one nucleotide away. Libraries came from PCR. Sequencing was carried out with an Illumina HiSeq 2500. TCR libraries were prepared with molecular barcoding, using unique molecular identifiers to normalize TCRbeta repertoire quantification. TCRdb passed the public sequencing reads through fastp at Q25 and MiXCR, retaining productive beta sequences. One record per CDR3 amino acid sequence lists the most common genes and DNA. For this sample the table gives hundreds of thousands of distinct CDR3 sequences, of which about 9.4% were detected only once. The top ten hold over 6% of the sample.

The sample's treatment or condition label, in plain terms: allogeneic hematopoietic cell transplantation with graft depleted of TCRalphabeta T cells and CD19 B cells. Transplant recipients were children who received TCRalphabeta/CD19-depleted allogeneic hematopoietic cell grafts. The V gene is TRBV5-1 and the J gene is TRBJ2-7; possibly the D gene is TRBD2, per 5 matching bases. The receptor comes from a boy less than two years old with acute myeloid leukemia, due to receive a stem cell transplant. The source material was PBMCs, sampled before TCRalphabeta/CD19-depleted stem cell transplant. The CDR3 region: CASSPYPRDSYEQYF. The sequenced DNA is TGCGCCAGCAGCCCGTACCCGAGGGACTCCTACGAGCAGTACTTC.